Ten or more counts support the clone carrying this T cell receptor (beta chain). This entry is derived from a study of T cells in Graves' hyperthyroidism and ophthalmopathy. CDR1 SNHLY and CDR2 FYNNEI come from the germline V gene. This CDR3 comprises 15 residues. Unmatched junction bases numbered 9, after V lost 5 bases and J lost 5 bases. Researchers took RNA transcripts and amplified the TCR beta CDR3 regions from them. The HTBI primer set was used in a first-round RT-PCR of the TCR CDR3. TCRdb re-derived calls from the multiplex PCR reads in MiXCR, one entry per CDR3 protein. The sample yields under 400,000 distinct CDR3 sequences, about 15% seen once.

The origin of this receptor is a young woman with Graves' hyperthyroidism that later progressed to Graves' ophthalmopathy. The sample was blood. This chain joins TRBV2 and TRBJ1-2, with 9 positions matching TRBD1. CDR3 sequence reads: CASSRQGEGWYGYTF. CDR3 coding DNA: TGTGCCAGCAGTCGACAGGGGGAAGGATGGTATGGCTACACCTTC.